A single TCR beta chain is shown here with its context. The source of the sample is a study of blood T cell repertoires in COVID-19. V lost 5 bases and J lost 4; bases outside the gene matches: 4. This CDR3 has 13 amino acids. Libraries were prepared by immunoSEQ multiplex PCR; TCRdb keeps only in-frame clonotypes and omits some of them. Altogether some 130,000 clones are present, around 89% being singletons, with the ten largest covering about 4.4%. Sequences were obtained from peripheral blood. The receptor's source is a man aged 55 to 70 with COVID-19, enrolled during active disease. The chain couples TRBV12-3 or TRBV12-4 to TRBJ1-1, with 7 bases fitting TRBD1. The DNA of the CDR3 is TGTGCCAGCAGTGACAGGGTTGGCACTGAAGCTTTCTTT. Protein sequence: CASSDRVGTEAFF.